This paragraph covers one TCR beta chain sequence. Its target is not known. This record comes from a study of cytomegalovirus exposure and HLA in healthy donors. General observations from the study: The study recorded some 160 TCR beta chains that were cytomegalovirus-associated.

Some clones are missing from TCRdb's copy, which holds only in-frame ones; the method was immunoSEQ multiplex PCR. The repertoire holds under 50,000 clones, with 93% as singletons. The CDR3 is made up of 15 amino acids. After removal of 6 bases from V and 5 bases from J, the junction contained 12 bases not matched to a gene. CDR1 and CDR2 from the germline V gene are SGDLS and YYNGEE. The TCR comes from a young woman in good health and CMV-seronegative. The genes are TRBV9 and TRBJ2-5; 8 positions agree with TRBD1. Sequenced material: PBMCs. The CDR3 DNA reads TGTGCCAGCACCTTGACAGGAGACAGGGGCGAGACCCAGTACTTC. Translated: CASTLTGDRGETQYF.